These 9 T cell receptor beta chains were all obtained from the same sample, sequenced in a study of identical twins. MiXCR, applied by TCRdb to the 5' RACE reads, yields one record per CDR3 protein. This sample carries fewer than 250,000 distinct CDR3 sequences, around 7.6% of them seen once, and the ten largest clones take 5% to 6%. These data also formed part of another study, on yellow fever vaccine responses in identical twins.

The sequencing sample was made of CD8+ T cells sorted from blood. These receptors all come from a woman aged 18-30 years in good health.

The chain uses TRBV20-1 and TRBJ2-7, with 10 bases matching TRBD2. Trimming cost V 2 bases and J 2 bases; bases outside gene matches: 12. The CDR3 loop spans 17 amino acids. CDR1 is DFQATT and CDR2 is SNEGSKA in the germline V gene (reference sequence). Here the CDR3 DNA reads TGCAGTGCTAGAACAACACCGCTAGCGGGAGCGGCCTACGAGCAGTACTTC. Its protein product is CSARTTPLAGAAYEQYF.

This clonotype has ten or more counts. A read error may account for a junction end that differs from germline. This rearrangement joins TRBV5-1 to TRBJ2-1; D unclear. The CDR3 loop spans 12 amino acids. Germline CDR1 and CDR2: SGHRS and YFSETQ. The CDR3 coding sequence is TGTGCCAGCAGCTTAGAGTACAATGAGCAGTTCTTC. It encodes CASSLEYNEQFF.

The chain couples TRBV28 to TRBJ2-7; no clear D. Trimming shortened V by 6 bases and J by 1 base, and 10 bases separated the two germline ends. From germline, CDR1 is MDHEN and CDR2 SYDVKM. This CDR3 has 13 amino acids. The CDR3: CASRPSFSYEQYV. CDR3 nucleotide sequence: TGTGCCAGCAGGCCCAGTTTTTCCTACGAGCAGTACGTC.

This clonotype has a count of ten or more. The V gene is TRBV4-1, the J gene TRBJ2-5, with 11 bases lining up with TRBD2. CDR3 length: 16 amino acids. The germline CDR1 and CDR2 sequences are MGHRA and YSYEKL. Trimming removed 0 bases from V and 7 bases from J; junction bases left unmatched: 7. DNA of the CDR3: TGCGCCAGCAGCCAAGATGAACTAGCGGGAGAAGGGACCCAGTACTTC. Translation: CASSQDELAGEGTQYF.

The rearrangement uses TRBV5-1 and TRBJ2-5; maybe TRBD2 (6 bases). Germline V gives CDR1 SGHRS, CDR2 YFSETQ. The CDR3 is made up of 15 amino acids. V gave up 4 bases and J gave up 0 bases, with 13 bases separating them. CDR3: CASSAPGAHQETQYF. The CDR3 nucleotides read TGCGCCAGCAGCGCCCCGGGAGCTCACCAAGAGACCCAGTACTTC. Full variable domain (rest looked up from reference TRBV5-1 and TRBJ2-5): KAGVTQTPRYLIKTRGQQVTLSCSPISGHRSVSWYQQTPGQGLQFLFEYFSETQRNKGNFPGRFSGRQFSNSRSEMNVSTLELGDSALYLCASSAPGAHQETQYFGPGTRLLVL.

This clonotype was seen more than once but under ten times. The chain links TRBV20-1 to TRBJ2-7, with 7 bases matching TRBD2. CDR3 length equals 14 residues. In germline, CDR1 is DFQATT, CDR2 SNEGSKA (reference sequence). V was pared by 3 bases and J by 3 bases, with 8 bases of the junction left unmatched. For the CDR3, the DNA is TGCAGTGCTAGGGGGAGGGGCCTAGGCTACGAGCAGTACGTC. It specifies CSARGRGLGYEQYV.

This clonotype was counted at least ten times. This chain uses TRBV9 with TRBJ1-5, with a possible D match to TRBD1 (6 bases). Germline loops: CDR1 SGDLS, CDR2 YYNGEE. This CDR3 is built from 15 residues. Deletions cut 0 bases from V and 2 bases from J, with 9 bases between. CDR3 DNA sequence: TGTGCCAGCAGCGTAGGAGAGGGGGGCAATCAGCCCCAGCATTTT. This translates into CASSVGEGGNQPQHF.

This clonotype was seen a handful of times. The chain has TRBV28 and TRBJ2-7, with a weak D call TRBD1 (6 bases). Germline CDR1 is MDHEN and CDR2 is SYDVKM. The CDR3 has 18 amino acids. V was cut by 4 bases and J by 0 bases, with 22 bases left in between. CDR3 sequence reads: CASSSHGKWGQSSYEQYF. CDR3 sequence (DNA): TGTGCCAGCAGTTCCCACGGCAAATGGGGGCAGAGCTCCTACGAGCAGTACTTC. The entire variable domain, with the rest obtained from reference TRBV28 and TRBJ2-7, is as follows: DVKVTQSSRYLVKRTGEKVFLECVQDMDHENMFWYRQDPGLGLRLIYFSYDVKMKEKGDIPEGYSVSREKKERFSLILESASTNQTSMYLCASSSHGKWGQSSYEQYFGPGTRLTVT.

CDR3 sequence reads: CASSHLGGAVETQYF. The CDR3 DNA reads as TGTGCCAGCAGCCATCTTGGGGGCGCGGTGGAGACCCAGTACTTC. The rearrangement uses TRBV7-6 and TRBJ2-5, with D possibly TRBD1 on 6 matching bases. The germline CDR1 and CDR2 sequences are SGHVS and FNYEAQ. Trimming took 5 bases from V and 5 from J, leaving 18 bases between them. The CDR3 has 15 residues.